A selection of T cell receptor beta chains follows, all from one sample in a study of blood T cell repertoires in COVID-19. Profiled with immunoSEQ multiplex PCR; TCRdb holds only in-frame clones, not every one. In the table there are 350,000 to 550,000 clones, roughly nine tenths of which are singletons. What was sequenced was PBMCs or T cells enriched from blood (not recorded which). The receptors stem from a man aged 25-45 years who had recovered from COVID-19. CDR3s include the opening cysteine and the closing phenylalanine or tryptophan. A D gene is named only where the DNA matches it firmly. Where a row states a size, it is once, few, many or the class of an expanded clone; other rows omit it.

size,V,J,D,CDR3,DNA
-,TRBV7-2,TRBJ2-1,-,CASCGGPIINNEQFF,TGTGCCAGCTGCGGAGGGCCGATTATAAACAATGAGCAGTTCTTC
-,TRBV5-4,TRBJ2-7,TRBD2,CASSRTSGRRDEQYF,TGTGCCAGCAGCCGGACTAGCGGGAGAAGGGACGAGCAGTACTTC
-,TRBV19,TRBJ2-2,-,CASSVTVTGELFF,TGTGCCAGTAGTGTCACAGTCACCGGGGAGCTGTTTTTT
-,TRBV30,TRBJ1-1,-,CAWSALSGIMNTEAFF,TGTGCCTGGAGTGCTCTCTCCGGGATTATGAACACTGAAGCTTTCTTT
-,TRBV29-1,TRBJ1-2,-,CSAVQTQENYGYTF,TGCAGCGCAGTGCAAACCCAGGAAAACTATGGCTACACCTTC
-,TRBV5-4,TRBJ2-5,TRBD2,CASSLTSGSIETQYF,TGTGCCAGCAGCTTGACTAGCGGGAGTATTGAGACCCAGTACTTC
-,TRBV6-5,TRBJ2-7,TRBD2,CAVGDYSYEQYF,TGTGCCGTTGGGGACTACTCCTACGAGCAGTACTTC
-,TRBV29-1,TRBJ2-7,TRBD1,CSVGQGEQYF,TGCAGCGTTGGACAGGGCGAGCAGTACTTC
-,TRBV10-3,TRBJ1-1,TRBD1,CAISVGAGGNTEAFF,TGTGCCATCAGTGTGGGGGCAGGGGGGAACACTGAAGCTTTCTTT
-,TRBV3-1/TRBV3-2,TRBJ1-2,-,CASSQGGAYGYTF,TGTGCCAGCAGCCAAGGGGGAGCCTATGGCTACACCTTC
once,TRBV9,TRBJ2-3,TRBD1,CASSIPGQGPGDTQYF,TGTGCCAGCAGCATACCGGGACAGGGCCCCGGGGATACGCAGTATTTT
-,TRBV21-1,TRBJ1-2,-,CASSKTGGQALYGYTF,TGTGCCAGCAGCAAAACTGGGGGACAGGCATTGTATGGCTACACCTTC
once,TRBV5-1,TRBJ2-1,-,CASSLDASENYNEQFF,TGCGCCAGCAGCTTGGACGCTAGCGAGAACTACAATGAGCAGTTCTTC
-,TRBV12-5,TRBJ2-7,-,CASGLTGSYEQYF,TGTGCTAGTGGTTTGACAGGCTCCTACGAGCAGTACTTC
-,TRBV28,TRBJ1-1,TRBD1,CASSRQGAYTEAFF,TGTGCCAGCAGCCGACAGGGGGCCTACACTGAAGCTTTCTTT
-,TRBV18,TRBJ1-5,-,CASSPGTSRGQPQHF,TGTGCCAGCTCACCTGGGACTTCGAGGGGCCAGCCCCAGCATTTT
-,TRBV30,TRBJ2-1,TRBD2,CAWSREVAGAEQFF,TGTGCCTGGAGTAGGGAAGTAGCGGGAGCTGAGCAGTTCTTC
-,TRBV5-1,TRBJ1-2,-,CASSFEHYGYTF,TGCGCCAGCAGCTTTGAGCATTATGGCTACACCTTC
-,TRBV6-2/TRBV6-3,TRBJ2-7,TRBD2,CASSYGLAGSGEQYF,TGTGCCAGCAGTTACGGACTAGCGGGATCCGGCGAGCAGTACTTC
-,TRBV11-3,TRBJ2-3,-,CASSLGLSTDTQYF,TGTGCCAGCAGCTTAGGACTAAGCACAGATACGCAGTATTTT
-,TRBV24-1,TRBJ2-2,-,CATSEPGAGELFF,TGTGCCACCAGTGAACCAGGGGCCGGGGAGCTGTTTTTT
-,TRBV19,TRBJ2-5,-,CASSKGDKQETQYF,TGTGCCAGTAGTAAGGGGGACAAGCAAGAGACCCAGTACTTC
-,TRBV5-5,TRBJ2-2,-,CASSPRQDVNTGELFF,TGTGCCAGCAGCCCTCGACAGGACGTGAACACCGGGGAGCTGTTTTTT
once,TRBV4-1,TRBJ1-1,-,CASSPRERQNTEAFF,TGCGCCAGCAGCCCACGGGAGCGTCAGAACACTGAAGCTTTCTTT